This T cell receptor beta chain emerged from a study of blood T cell repertoires in COVID-19. As for the study in general: Material from acute and convalescent COVID-19 was sourced from the United States, Italy and Spain. In each case, the material was cDNA or gDNA derived from T cells, B-cell-depleted T cells, or PBMCs.

Original analysis: Nucleated cell number was recorded as an estimate derived from reference gene primer amplification. Assay: immunoSEQ multiplex PCR; the TCRdb copy retains only in-frame clones and omits some. V, J and clone size are taken as reported in that table, and D and trimming were inferred from the DNA itself. The repertoire has some 250,000 clones, approximately 85% of them found once; the top ten carry 9% to 15%. For this clone: Distinct nucleotide sequences in the sample also encode this CDR3.

V was clipped by 4 bases and J by 1 base, with 12 bases between them. Germline V gives CDR1 SGHNT, CDR2 YYREEE (reference sequence). This CDR3 is built from 14 residues. The origin of this receptor is an older man with acute or convalescent COVID-19. The sample was peripheral blood. The chain uses TRBV5-4 and TRBJ2-7; TRBD1 is a possible D gene (6 bases). This CDR3 is CASSRQGGSYEQYF. The CDR3 region has the DNA TGTGCCAGCAGCCGGCAAGGGGGATCCTACGAGCAGTACTTC.